A single sample is the source of the 30 T cell receptor beta chains below, sequenced in a study of control samples from healthy donors and cancer patients. Sequencing used immunoSEQ multiplex PCR; TCRdb keeps in-frame clones, though not all of them. The profile shows some 120,000 clones, over 75% of them singletons. Sequencing used blood. These receptors were collected from a man in his late teens or twenties in good health.

CDR3 DNA: TGTGCCAGCAGTTTGTCGCCCTATCAGCCCCAGCATTTT. It translates to CASSLSPYQPQHF. The rearrangement joins TRBV27 to TRBJ1-5; D is unresolved. Trimming took off 3 bases at V and 5 bases at J, with 8 bases between the two ends. Germline-derived CDR1 and CDR2 are MNHEY and SMNVEV (reference sequence). The CDR3 extends over 13 amino acids.

This rearrangement joins TRBV24-1 to TRBJ1-1; no definite D call. V was trimmed by 4 bases and J by 10 bases, leaving 15 bases between them. Germline CDR1 reads KGHDR; CDR2 reads SFDVKD. This CDR3 comprises 13 residues. The CDR3 DNA is TGTGCCACCAGTGACTCGACCCAGCATCGAGCTTTCTTT. Its translation: CATSDSTQHRAFF.

The chain links TRBV7-9 to TRBJ2-5; TRBD2 agrees at 11 bases. V shed 5 bases and J 3 bases; nucleotides not matched to a gene: 5. CDR3 size: 15 residues. CDR1 SEHNR and CDR2 FQNEAQ come from the germline V gene (reference sequence). The CDR3 protein is CASSPGLAEKETQYF. The CDR3 nucleotides are TGTGCCAGCAGCCCGGGACTAGCGGAAAAAGAGACCCAGTACTTC.

This sequence joins TRBV2 and TRBJ2-3; D not resolved. Trimming removed 8 bases at V and 3 bases at J, with 15 bases between. In germline, CDR1 is SNHLY, CDR2 FYNNEI. This CDR3 comprises 14 residues. The CDR3 region is CASDLVVGTDTQYF. DNA for the CDR3: TGTGCCAGCGATCTAGTCGTTGGGACAGATACGCAGTATTTT.

The chain recombines TRBV2 with TRBJ2-3; D remains unclear. This CDR3 contains 11 residues. Germline V CDR1 and CDR2: SNHLY, FYNNEI. The V end was cut by 3 bases, the J end by 4 bases, with 2 bases between. CDR3 sequence reads: CASSDADTQYF. The DNA of the CDR3 is TGTGCCAGCAGTGATGCAGATACGCAGTATTTT.

The chain carries TRBV28 and TRBJ2-4; D may be TRBD1 (6 bases). The V gene lost 2 bases and the J gene lost 9 bases, with 17 bases spanning the gap. CDR1 MDHEN and CDR2 SYDVKM come from the germline V gene. The CDR3 is 15 amino acids. The chain's CDR3 is CASSLQGGSGGIQYF. Written as DNA, the CDR3 is TGTGCCAGCAGTTTACAAGGGGGATCCGGTGGCATTCAGTACTTC.

The genes are TRBV10-1 and TRBJ1-5, with a weak D call TRBD1 (6 bases). The germline gives CDR1 WNHNN, CDR2 SYGVQD (reference sequence). The CDR3 spans 17 residues. Between the trimmed V and J ends, which lost 6 bases and 2 bases, there was a span of 20 bases. The CDR3 loop is CASRKDSCWLGNQPQHF. CDR3 nucleotide sequence: TGCGCCAGCAGAAAGGACAGCTGTTGGCTTGGCAATCAGCCCCAGCATTTT.

V is TRBV18 and J is TRBJ2-1; 9 bases align to TRBD2. V lost 3 bases to trimming and J lost 6 bases; unmatched junction nucleotides: 12. The CDR3 is 17 amino acids. Germline assignment: CDR1 KGHSH and CDR2 LQKENI. The CDR3, as DNA: TGTGCCAGCTCACCTCAAAGACTAGCGGTAGTCGGCAATGAGCAGTTCTTC. It codes for CASSPQRLAVVGNEQFF.

This clone was seen only a few times. The chain uses TRBV30 and TRBJ2-7; 7 nucleotides match TRBD1. This CDR3 region has 12 residues. CDR1 is GTSNPN, CDR2 SVGIG, per germline (reference sequence). Germline trimming cut 7 bases from V and 6 bases from J; bases unmatched to any gene: 9. The CDR3 coding sequence is TGTGCCTATGACAGGGCCTCTGGCGAGCAGTACTTC. Translation: CAYDRASGEQYF.

The gene calls are TRBV7-2 and TRBJ1-2; D perhaps matches TRBD1 (5 bases). Trimming pared 3 bases from V and 6 bases from J, leaving 17 bases between. Per germline, CDR1 SGHTA and CDR2 FQGNSA. The CDR3 is 15 amino acids. CDR3 region: CASSFYRKGLDGYTF. CDR3 coding DNA: TGTGCCAGCAGCTTCTACAGGAAAGGATTGGATGGCTACACCTTC.

The rearrangement joins TRBV6-5 to TRBJ2-7, with 7 bases aligning to TRBD2. Germline V CDR1 and CDR2: MNHEY, SVGAGI. J gave up 4 bases and V 5 bases, and 11 bases lay outside the gene matches. The CDR3 length is 15 residues. CDR3 sequence (DNA): TGTGCCAGCAGTCACCCTGACGGGAGGAGATACGAGCAGTACGTC. It is translated as CASSHPDGRRYEQYV.

This clone is a singleton in its sample. The CDR3 DNA sequence: TGTGCCATCAGTGAGGCAGGGGGTCGGAGCAATCAGCCCCAGCATTTT. It is translated as CAISEAGGRSNQPQHF. J is TRBJ1-5 and V is TRBV10-3; the match to TRBD1 covers 7 bases. This CDR3 comprises 16 residues. V was pared by 2 bases and J by 1 base, with 5 bases of the junction left unmatched. Germline V gene data show CDR1 as ENHRY and CDR2 as SYGVKD.

The rearrangement uses TRBV7-7 and TRBJ2-2; D may correspond to TRBD1 or TRBD2 (5 bases each). This CDR3 has 16 residues. Germline V gene sequence: CDR1 SSHAT, CDR2 FNYEAQ (reference sequence). The V gene lost 1 base and the J gene lost 6 bases, with 15 bases spanning the gap. In DNA, the CDR3 is TGTGCCAGCAGCTTAGAGGGACCGAACGCCGCCGGGGAGCTGTTTTTT. It is translated as CASSLEGPNAAGELFF.

There are a few counts of this clone. This rearrangement joins TRBV24-1 to TRBJ1-5, with D unresolved. V lost 6 bases and J lost 2, with 7 bases in between. The CDR3 contains 13 residues. Germline V gene data show CDR1 as KGHDR and CDR2 as SFDVKD. In DNA form, the CDR3 reads TGTGCCACCAGTAAGCTGGGCAATCAGCCCCAGCATTTT. Residues: CATSKLGNQPQHF.

This rearrangement joins TRBV6-6 to TRBJ1-6; 7 positions agree with TRBD1. Germline loops: CDR1 MNHNY, CDR2 SVGAGI (reference sequence). V lost 7 bases to trimming and J lost 7 bases; unmatched junction nucleotides: 10. CDR3 length: 15 residues. CDR3 bases: TGTGCCAGCACCGACAGGGACTTTGGCAATTCACCCCTCCACTTT. The encoded protein is CASTDRDFGNSPLHF.

The genes are TRBV12-3 or TRBV12-4 and TRBJ2-3; 7 nucleotides agree with TRBD1. Trimming cost V 6 bases and J 4 bases; bases outside gene matches: 4. CDR3 length: 13 amino acids. The CDR3 loop is CASRPDRPDTQYF. CDR3 in DNA: TGTGCCAGCAGACCGGACAGGCCAGATACGCAGTATTTT.

V is TRBV11-2 and J is TRBJ1-1; D remains unclear. Trimming pared 5 bases from V and 4 bases from J, leaving 14 bases between. The CDR3 runs to 14 residues. Germline assignment: CDR1 SGHAT and CDR2 FQNNGV. The CDR3 DNA reads TGTGCCAGCAGCCCCCTAGGGTTGAGCACTGAAGCTTTCTTT. This encodes CASSPLGLSTEAFF.

V gene TRBV15 combines with J gene TRBJ2-5; 10 positions match TRBD1. Trimming at V came to 5 bases and at J to 5 bases, leaving 8 bases not matched to a gene. Germline CDR1 LNHNV, CDR2 YYDKDF (reference sequence). The CDR3 is 15 amino acids. The CDR3 DNA follows: TGTGCCACCAGCGCAAGGACAGGGGGTAGGGAGACCCAGTACTTC. Encoded protein: CATSARTGGRETQYF.

The rearrangement joins TRBV28 to TRBJ1-4; maybe TRBD1 (6 bases). The CDR3 spans 14 residues. V shed 5 bases and J shed 0 bases, with 7 bases lying between them. Germline CDR1 MDHEN, CDR2 SYDVKM. The CDR3 region is CASSPGATNEKLFF. In DNA, the CDR3 is TGTGCCAGCAGTCCAGGGGCAACTAATGAAAAACTGTTTTTT.

The chain is built from TRBV15 and TRBJ2-1, with D tentatively TRBD2 (7 bases). The length of the CDR3 is 14 residues. V dropped 8 bases and J dropped 7 bases, with 18 bases sitting between them. Per germline, CDR1 LNHNV and CDR2 YYDKDF (reference sequence). The CDR3 region is CATAPGGAGNEQFF. CDR3 nucleotide sequence: TGTGCCACCGCACCTGGGGGGGCGGGTAATGAGCAGTTCTTC.

This chain links TRBV9 with TRBJ2-5, with 10 nucleotides matching TRBD1. CDR3 length: 17 amino acids. Trimming removed 2 bases from V and 2 bases from J; junction bases left unmatched: 9. Germline V gene lookup returns CDR1 SGDLS and CDR2 YYNGEE. The CDR3 nucleotides read TGTGCCAGCAGCGTCGGGCAGGGGACAGGGGAACAAGAGACCCAGTACTTC. This encodes CASSVGQGTGEQETQYF.

The chain joins TRBV18 to TRBJ2-7; TRBD2 aligns across 12 bases. There are 15 residues in the CDR3. V shed 6 bases and J 3 bases; nucleotides not matched to a gene: 6. CDR1 is KGHSH and CDR2 is LQKENI in the germline V gene. The CDR3 reads CASSAGTSGLYEQYV. In nucleotides, the CDR3 is TGTGCCAGCTCGGCCGGGACTAGCGGGCTCTACGAGCAGTACGTC.

This chain connects TRBV6-2 or TRBV6-3 to TRBJ2-2; 7 nucleotides agree with TRBD1. The CDR3 consists of 16 residues. Looked up from germline, CDR1 is MNHEY and CDR2 is SVGEGT. With V trimmed by 6 bases and J by 7 bases, 14 bases remained unmatched. The CDR3 bases are TGTGCCAGCAGCACTCTGAAGGGGGCGCCTGTCGGGGAGCTGTTTTTT. It yields the protein CASSTLKGAPVGELFF.

The chain has TRBV20-1 and TRBJ1-2; weak D call: TRBD1 (6 bases). Trimming pared 3 bases from V and 7 bases from J, leaving 21 bases between. This CDR3 region has 15 residues. Germline V gives CDR1 DFQATT, CDR2 SNEGSKA (reference sequence). The CDR3 region has the DNA TGCAGTGCTAGTCTTGAGCTGTTACAGGGAGGTGGCTACACCTTC. Translation gives CSASLELLQGGGYTF.

V gene TRBV6-5 combines with J gene TRBJ2-5, with D possibly being TRBD1 (7 bases). The CDR3 extends over 14 amino acids. Germline assignment: CDR1 MNHEY and CDR2 SVGAGI. Trimming removed 0 bases at V and 7 bases at J, with 12 bases between. CDR3 sequence reads: CASSYSSGGWTQYF. CDR3 coding DNA: TGTGCCAGCAGTTACTCCTCAGGGGGGTGGACCCAGTACTTC.

CDR3 DNA sequence: TGTGCCAGCAGCTTAGGACTGGGTGGTGAGACCCAGTACTTC. This translates into CASSLGLGGETQYF. The genes are TRBV11-1 and TRBJ2-5; D not resolved. V lost 1 base, J lost 5 bases, and 11 bases lay in between. Germline loops: CDR1 SGHAT, CDR2 FQDESV (reference sequence). The CDR3 length is 14 residues. Variable domain in full (rest from reference TRBV11-1 and TRBJ2-5): EAEVAQSPRYKITEKSQAVAFWCDPISGHATLYWYRQILGQGPELLVQFQDESVVDDSQLPKDRFSAERLKGVDSTLKIQPAELGDSAMYLCASSLGLGGETQYFGPGTRLLVL.

The chain carries TRBV5-4 and TRBJ2-3, with 10 bases that match TRBD2. CDR3 length equals 16 residues. With 0 bases clipped from V and 1 base from J, the junction kept 2 bases outside the gene matches. The germline V gene encodes CDR1 SGHNT and CDR2 YYREEE (reference sequence). CDR3 sequence: CASSLAGTSGTDTQYF. Here the CDR3 DNA reads TGTGCCAGCAGCTTGGCTGGGACTAGCGGCACAGATACGCAGTATTTT.

J is TRBJ2-1 and V is TRBV11-2; the match to TRBD2 covers 8 bases. The CDR3 runs to 15 residues. Germline CDR1 is SGHAT and CDR2 is FQNNGV. The J segment lost 7 bases and the V segment lost 1 base, leaving 6 bases of the junction unmatched. This CDR3 is CASSLGGGLENEQFF. The CDR3 DNA reads as TGTGCCAGCAGCTTAGGGGGGGGACTAGAGAATGAGCAGTTCTTC.

The genes are TRBV28 and TRBJ1-5; TRBD1 might be the D (5 bases). Per germline, CDR1 MDHEN and CDR2 SYDVKM. V lost 6 bases and J lost 1, with 10 bases in between. The CDR3 runs to 14 residues. CDR3 amino acids: CASRGGKSNQPQHF. The CDR3 bases are TGTGCCAGCAGGGGGGGGAAGAGCAATCAGCCCCAGCATTTT. The complete variable domain, with remaining parts taken from reference TRBV28 and TRBJ1-5, reads DVKVTQSSRYLVKRTGEKVFLECVQDMDHENMFWYRQDPGLGLRLIYFSYDVKMKEKGDIPEGYSVSREKKERFSLILESASTNQTSMYLCASRGGKSNQPQHFGDGTRLSIL.

This chain uses TRBV3-1 (or the pseudogene TRBV3-2) with TRBJ2-2, with 8 bases fitting TRBD1. In germline, CDR1 is LGHDT, CDR2 YNNKEL (reference sequence). The length of the CDR3 is 15 residues. Germline trimming cut 7 bases from V and 6 bases from J; bases unmatched to any gene: 10. This chain's CDR3 is CASKMWQGAPGELFF. The CDR3 DNA is TGTGCCAGCAAAATGTGGCAGGGGGCGCCCGGGGAGCTGTTTTTT.